This T cell receptor (beta chain) is drawn from a study of T cell changes during pregnancy in multiple sclerosis. The CDR3 spans 15 residues. Germline V gives CDR1 KGHSH, CDR2 LQKENI. J was trimmed by 8 bases and V by 3 bases; bases with no gene match: 8. Profiling relied on immunoSEQ multiplex PCR, and the TCRdb table lists in-frame clones only, not all of them. The sample includes tens of thousands of clones, 85% to 95% seen only once; the top ten take just over 2%. This clonotype was sampled from a female donor with multiple sclerosis, enrolled in a pregnancy study. The sequencing here drew on peripheral blood, taken after pregnancy. The chain links TRBV18 to TRBJ2-1, with TRBD2 identical over 9 bases. Here the CDR3 DNA reads TGTGCCAGCTCACCGGGGCTAGCGGGAAAGGATGAGCAGTTCTTC. It yields the protein CASSPGLAGKDEQFF.